The entry below gives a single T cell receptor beta chain sequence along with its context. Sequenced by immunoSEQ multiplex PCR; TCRdb stores in-frame clones only, minus some. The table lists 79,000 or so clones, 70% to 90% of them singletons. The data are from a study of blood T cell repertoires in COVID-19. The length of the CDR3 is 12 residues. With 5 bases removed from V and 9 bases from J, the gap between germline ends came to 12 bases. Germline lookup yields CDR1 WNHNN and CDR2 SYGVQD (reference sequence). This sequence originates from a human donor in a cohort sampled during active COVID-19. The source material was peripheral blood. The rearrangement joins TRBV10-1 to TRBJ2-3, with D possibly being TRBD1 (6 bases). This CDR3 is CASSPNRVTQYF. The DNA for the CDR3 is TGCGCCAGCAGTCCGAACAGGGTAACGCAGTATTTT.